This TCR beta chain derives from a study of T-cell memory formation after mild COVID-19. Study summary: Largely, TCR clusters stayed within a single donor. Study-wide points: Within pre-infection memory, some responding clones were found, suggesting cross-reactive memory joined.

At least ten counts were recorded for this clonotype. The antigen remains undetermined. Germline V gives CDR1 SNHLY, CDR2 FYNNEI. Trimming pared 4 bases from V and 4 bases from J, leaving 7 bases between. This CDR3 spans 12 amino acids. The authors produced TCR alpha and TCR beta cDNA libraries with sample barcodes and UMIs by 5'RACE using constant-segment primers. One entry per CDR3 protein, called by TCRdb with MiXCR from the 5' RACE reads. The top ten hold about a fifth of the sample, which has 380,000 or so distinct CDR3 sequences, around 13% seen once. The V call is TRBV2, the J call TRBJ2-5; unclear D gene. This receptor was obtained from a man younger than 35 who had mild COVID-19 (a few samples of this study predate the infection). Cell type and time point are not known. What was sequenced was PBMCs or a T cell subset sorted from them (not recorded which). The CDR3 bases are TGTGCCAGCAGTGTTCGGAGAGAGACCCAGTACTTC. Protein sequence: CASSVRRETQYF.